This entry lists 28 T cell receptor beta chains sequenced from one sample in a study of OX40 agonist ivuxolimab in advanced cancers. Sequencing was performed with immunoSEQ multiplex PCR; in TCRdb, only in-frame clones are kept and a portion is missing. Among tens of thousands of clones, 87% were seen once, and the ten largest hold around 1.5%. Sequences were derived from CD4+ or CD8+ T cells sorted from blood, sampled in a trial of the OX40 agonist ivuxolimab. Source of these receptors: an adult with an advanced solid tumor such as melanoma, head and neck, liver or kidney cancer.

The rearrangement uses TRBV7-8 and TRBJ2-1; TRBD1 or TRBD2 may be the D gene (6 bases each). V shed 0 bases and J shed 6 bases, with 12 bases lying between them. Germline V gene lookup returns CDR1 SGHVS and CDR2 FQNEAQ. There are 15 residues in the CDR3. The CDR3 region has the DNA TGTGCCAGCAGCTTAGCACTGGGGGGCCCCAATGAGCAGTTCTTC. This gives the protein CASSLALGGPNEQFF.

This chain uses TRBV21-1 with TRBJ2-1; TRBD2, the table's D call, was not compared with the DNA. TRBV21-1 constitutes a pseudogene. This CDR3 region has 16 residues. The CDR3 region is CASSKTSGGPYNEQFF. In nucleotides, the CDR3 is TGTGCCAGCAGCAAGACTAGCGGGGGTCCCTACAATGAGCAGTTCTTC.

The CDR3 spells CASSPQGRLDTQYF. The CDR3 nucleotides are TGTGCCAGTAGTCCTCAGGGGAGGCTAGATACGCAGTATTTT. The genes are TRBV19 and TRBJ2-3; the D call may be TRBD1 or TRBD2 (6 bases each). V lost 5 bases and J 5 bases, leaving 14 bases between the germline ends. There are 14 residues in the CDR3. Germline CDR1 is LNHDA and CDR2 is SQIVND (reference sequence).

In this sample, this clone turned up once. The gene calls are TRBV5-6 and TRBJ2-1; possible D gene TRBD1, 6 bases. CDR1 SGHDT and CDR2 YYEEEE come from the germline V gene. V lost 2 bases to trimming and J lost 4 bases, with 7 bases between them. This CDR3 comprises 13 residues. For the CDR3, the DNA is TGTGCCAGCAGCTTTCAGGGGTACAATGAGCAGTTCTTC. As protein: CASSFQGYNEQFF. The variable domain in full, completed from reference TRBV5-6 and TRBJ2-1, reads DAGVTQSPTHLIKTRGQQVTLRCSPKSGHDTVSWYQQALGQGPQFIFQYYEEEERQRGNFPDRFSGHQFPNYSSELNVNALLLGDSALYLCASSFQGYNEQFFGPGTRLTVL.

V is TRBV9 and J is TRBJ1-5; 7 bases line up with TRBD1. The CDR3 totals 15 residues. Germline CDR1 SGDLS, CDR2 YYNGEE. V gave up 3 bases and J gave up 2 bases; unmatched junction bases: 5. This CDR3 is CASSAGGQGNQPQHF. The CDR3 DNA is TGTGCCAGCAGCGCAGGGGGGCAGGGCAATCAGCCCCAGCATTTT.

J is TRBJ2-7 and V is TRBV2; no firm D call. CDR3 length equals 12 residues. V was clipped by 11 bases and J by 3 bases, with 14 bases between them. CDR1 is SNHLY, CDR2 FYNNEI, per germline. CDR3 protein: CASKGLLYEQYF. The CDR3 DNA follows: TGTGCCTCGAAAGGGCTTCTCTACGAGCAGTACTTC.

This clone was seen only once. The chain joins TRBV5-1 to TRBJ2-5, with a possible D match to TRBD1 (5 bases). TRBJ2-7 explains the end of the DNA better; the J call may be wrong. The CDR3 totals 15 residues. The germline V gene has CDR1 SGHRS and CDR2 YFSETQ. The CDR3 reads CASSLGGDSHYEQYF. The CDR3 nucleotides read TGCGCCAGCAGCTTGGGGGGCGACAGCCACTACGAGCAGTACTTC.

The gene calls are TRBV11-3 and TRBJ2-7; tentative D call: TRBD2 (6 bases). The V and J ends lost 6 bases and 1 base respectively, with 10 bases between them. The CDR3 is made up of 13 amino acids. Germline-derived CDR1 and CDR2 are SGHNT and YENEEA. The CDR3 loop is CASSTGTSYEQYF. The CDR3 nucleotides read TGTGCCAGCAGTACCGGGACTTCCTACGAGCAGTACTTC.

CDR3 bases: TGTGCCAGCAGCGTAGGGAACTCTGGAAACACCATATATTTT. Its translation is CASSVGNSGNTIYF. The J gene is TRBJ1-3, the V gene TRBV9; D unresolved. V shed 0 bases and J shed 0 bases, with 4 bases lying between them. CDR3 length equals 14 residues. The germline V gene has CDR1 SGDLS and CDR2 YYNGEE.

This rearrangement joins TRBV7-2 to TRBJ2-6; no clear D. V lost 5 bases to trimming and J lost 0 bases, with 8 bases between them. The CDR3 extends over 15 amino acids. Germline loops: CDR1 SGHTA, CDR2 FQGNSA. The CDR3 nucleotides read TGTGCCAGCAGCCCTTATCACTCTGGGGCCAACGTCCTGACTTTC. This gives the protein CASSPYHSGANVLTF.

The chain links TRBV7-3 to TRBJ1-3, with D uncertain. The length of the CDR3 is 12 residues. Germline V gene data show CDR1 as SGHTA and CDR2 as FQGTGA. V dropped 11 bases and J dropped 2 bases, with 10 bases sitting between them. CDR3 coding DNA: TGTGCCTCCTCGGGCGCTGGAAACACCATATATTTT. This codes for CASSGAGNTIYF.

The chain links TRBV21-1 to TRBJ2-5; the table's D call of TRBD1 was not tested on the DNA. TRBV21-1 is tagged as a pseudogene. The CDR3 runs to 13 residues. The CDR3 DNA sequence: TGTGCCATCCTAGGGGTAGGGGAAGAGACCCAGTACTTC. Protein: CAILGVGEETQYF.

The J gene is TRBJ1-2, the V gene TRBV7-9; 9 bases fit TRBD1. V lost 4 bases and J lost 2; bases outside the gene matches: 8. The germline V gene has CDR1 SEHNR and CDR2 FQNEAQ (reference sequence). The CDR3 is made up of 16 amino acids. The CDR3 loop reads CASSSPGQGPNYGYTF. The DNA of the CDR3 is TGTGCCAGCAGCTCCCCGGGACAGGGCCCCAACTATGGCTACACCTTC.

This chain connects TRBV4-3 to TRBJ2-7, with no clear D. The CDR3 is 13 amino acids. Germline V gene lookup returns CDR1 LGHNA and CDR2 YSLEER. Trimming pared 4 bases from V and 12 bases from J, leaving 19 bases between. The CDR3 protein is CASSPTRQAPVYF. The CDR3 nucleotides read TGCGCCAGCAGCCCAACCCGGCAAGCTCCCGTGTACTTC.

This clone appeared once. The chain's CDR3 is CASSLVADRQETQYF. The CDR3 region has the DNA TGCGCCAGCAGCTTGGTGGCAGACAGGCAAGAGACCCAGTACTTC. V usage is TRBV5-1 and J usage is TRBJ2-5; D is perhaps TRBD1 (6 bases). CDR3 length equals 15 residues. CDR1 is SGHRS, CDR2 YFSETQ, per germline. V lost 0 bases and J lost 2, with 11 bases in between.

The CDR3 loop is CASSIGPADTQYF. CDR3 coding DNA: TGTGCCAGTAGTATAGGCCCCGCAGATACGCAGTATTTT. The chain combines TRBV19 with TRBJ2-3; no definite D call. This CDR3 has 13 residues. The germline CDR1 and CDR2 sequences are LNHDA and SQIVND (reference sequence). V was trimmed by 1 base and J by 4 bases, leaving 6 bases between them.

The genes are TRBV19 and TRBJ1-1; TRBD1 matches 8 bases. Looked up from germline, CDR1 is LNHDA and CDR2 is SQIVND (reference sequence). This CDR3 has 15 residues. With 6 bases clipped from V and 1 base from J, the junction kept 7 bases outside the gene matches. The CDR3: CASSPTGASNTEAFF. The CDR3 bases are TGTGCCAGTAGCCCGACAGGGGCCTCGAACACTGAAGCTTTCTTT.

The V gene is TRBV7-7, the J gene TRBJ2-1; maybe TRBD2 (5 bases). From germline, CDR1 is SSHAT and CDR2 FNYEAQ (reference sequence). The CDR3 has 15 residues. The ends were cut back, 4 bases at V and 0 bases at J, with 10 bases in the middle. The CDR3 loop is CASSSDAGSYNEQFF. Here the CDR3 DNA reads TGTGCCAGCAGCTCCGACGCGGGCTCCTACAATGAGCAGTTCTTC.

J is TRBJ2-7 and V is TRBV19; D possibly corresponds to TRBD1 (7 bases). The CDR3 is 14 amino acids. Germline-derived CDR1 and CDR2 are LNHDA and SQIVND (reference sequence). Deletions cut 3 bases from V and 1 base from J, with 10 bases between. CDR3 DNA sequence: TGTGCCAGTAGTATCAGGGGGACTTCCTACGAGCAGTACTTC. It yields the protein CASSIRGTSYEQYF.

This clone occurred a few times. The genes are TRBV30 and TRBJ1-5; D remains unclear. V lost 1 base and J lost 6, with 10 bases in between. Looked up from germline, CDR1 is GTSNPN and CDR2 is SVGIG (reference sequence). The CDR3 runs to 13 residues. The CDR3 protein is CAWSGGSGQPQHF. The CDR3 DNA sequence: TGTGCCTGGAGTGGAGGGTCGGGTCAGCCCCAGCATTTT.

The V call is TRBV4-2, the J call TRBJ1-4; D might be TRBD1 (6 bases). V lost 3 bases and J lost 3, with 11 bases in between. The CDR3 runs 15 residues. From germline, CDR1 is LGHNA and CDR2 YNFKEQ. CDR3 nucleotide sequence: TGTGCCAGCAGCCAGAGGGGGGAGGCTAATGAAAAACTGTTTTTT. This sequence encodes CASSQRGEANEKLFF.

This chain joins TRBV29-1 and TRBJ2-3; D is unresolved. This CDR3 region has 12 residues. Trimming left V 4 bases short and J 0 bases short, with 5 bases between. In germline, CDR1 is SQVTM, CDR2 ANQGSEA. The CDR3 coding sequence is TGCAGCGTTGGTTTCAGCACAGATACGCAGTATTTT. Translating it yields CSVGFSTDTQYF.

Only a few counts were recorded for this clone. The chain uses TRBV10-1 and TRBJ2-7, with TRBD1 matching over 8 bases. The CDR3 is made up of 13 amino acids. V lost 4 bases to trimming and J lost 6 bases; unmatched junction nucleotides: 5. Germline CDR1 WNHNN, CDR2 SYGVQD (reference sequence). The CDR3 DNA reads as TGCGCCAGCAGTGGGCGACAGGGGTCCGAGCAGTACTTC. Residues: CASSGRQGSEQYF.

The chain links TRBV29-1 to TRBJ2-7; TRBD1 aligns across 9 bases. Trimming removed 0 bases from V and 3 bases from J; junction bases left unmatched: 3. This CDR3 is built from 14 residues. CDR1 is SQVTM and CDR2 is ANQGSEA in the germline V gene. CDR3 bases: TGCAGCGTTGAAGAAGGGACAGGGAGCTACGAGCAGTACTTC. Its protein product is CSVEEGTGSYEQYF.

The CDR3, as DNA: TGTGCCAGCCTAAGCATCCTGAGGGTTGTGACGGAATACAATGAGCAGTTCTTC. It yields the protein CASLSILRVVTEYNEQFF. This chain joins TRBV11-3 and TRBJ2-1; D might be TRBD2 (5 bases). CDR3 size: 18 residues. Germline CDR1 SGHNT, CDR2 YENEEA. Trimming took 8 bases from V and 4 from J, leaving 27 bases between them.

The chain joins TRBV29-1 to TRBJ2-3; possible D gene TRBD2, 5 bases. The CDR3 runs to 13 residues. CDR1 is SQVTM and CDR2 is ANQGSEA in the germline V gene. Trimming removed 0 bases at V and 10 bases at J, with 14 bases between. CDR3 protein: CSVEDPTSLSQYF. In nucleotides, the CDR3 is TGCAGCGTTGAAGATCCAACTAGTTTATCGCAGTATTTT.

The chain employs TRBV10-1 and TRBJ2-7; TRBD2 matches at 8 bases. Per germline, CDR1 WNHNN and CDR2 SYGVQD (reference sequence). The CDR3 consists of 15 residues. The ends lost 1 base at V and 3 bases at J; junction bases unmatched: 5. CDR3 nucleotide sequence: TGCGCCAGCAGTGAGTTGGTAGCGGGATACTACGAGCAGTACTTC. Amino acids: CASSELVAGYYEQYF.

This clone was recorded at least ten times. The J gene is TRBJ2-7, the V gene TRBV11-2; D remains ambiguous. The V end was cut by 2 bases, the J end by 1 base, with 12 bases between. Germline lookup yields CDR1 SGHAT and CDR2 FQNNGV. CDR3 length: 15 residues. The CDR3, as DNA: TGTGCCAGCAGCTTACCCGCCAAGGGTTCCTACGAGCAGTACTTC. It is translated as CASSLPAKGSYEQYF.